The 18 T cell receptor beta chains below all came from one sample that was sequenced in a study of T-cell memory formation after mild COVID-19. Each CDR3 protein gets one entry after TCRdb re-called the 5' RACE reads with MiXCR. The sample yields 300,000 to 350,000 distinct CDR3 sequences, approximately 13% seen once. The material sequenced was PBMCs or a T cell subset sorted from them (not recorded which). Every receptor here comes from a man between 18 and 35 years old who had mild COVID-19 (a few samples of this study predate the infection). Cell type and time point are not known.

This clonotype came up a few times. This chain links TRBV5-1 with TRBJ2-5; D perhaps matches TRBD1 (5 bases). Germline loops: CDR1 SGHRS, CDR2 YFSETQ. Trimming took 6 bases from V and 2 from J, leaving 20 bases between them. This CDR3 comprises 16 residues. The DNA for the CDR3 is TGCGCCAGCAATAAGGCAACCGGAGACAGTCAAGAGACCCAGTACTTC. It translates to CASNKATGDSQETQYF.

The genes are TRBV2 and TRBJ2-7; 9 bases map to TRBD1. CDR1 and CDR2 from the germline V gene are SNHLY and FYNNEI. This CDR3 spans 14 amino acids. The trim removed 1 base at V and 2 bases at J, leaving 0 bases unmatched. The CDR3 protein is CASSEGTGAYEQYV. CDR3 nucleotide sequence: TGTGCCAGCAGTGAAGGGACAGGGGCCTACGAGCAGTACGTC.

Only a few counts were recorded for this clonotype. In DNA, the CDR3 is TGTGCCAGCAGCTTCGGAGGGGGTAACGAGCAGTACTTC. Its translation is CASSFGGGNEQYF. The chain recombines TRBV7-9 with TRBJ2-7; D possibly matches TRBD1 or TRBD2 (6 bases each). V lost 3 bases to trimming and J lost 5 bases, with 11 bases between them. The CDR3 length is 13 residues. From germline, CDR1 is SEHNR and CDR2 FQNEAQ (reference sequence).

V usage is TRBV5-5 and J usage is TRBJ2-7; D uncertain. This CDR3 is built from 13 residues. V was cut by 0 bases and J by 3 bases, with 7 bases left in between. Germline loops: CDR1 SGHKS, CDR2 YYEKEE (reference sequence). The DNA for the CDR3 is TGTGCCAGCAGCTTGGAAGACGACTACGAGCAGTACGTC. This codes for CASSLEDDYEQYV.

This chain links TRBV7-4 with TRBJ2-2; 7 bases agree with TRBD1. Germline V gives CDR1 SGHVT, CDR2 SQSDAQ. With V trimmed by 5 bases and J by 3 bases, 18 bases remained unmatched. This CDR3 has 19 amino acids. The CDR3 region has the DNA TGTGCCAGCAGCCCATACATCCACTACAGGGGACGGGACACCGGGGAGCTGTTTTTT. Residues: CASSPYIHYRGRDTGELFF.

This clonotype occurred a few times. This chain uses TRBV7-2 with TRBJ1-5; D is possibly TRBD1 (5 bases). Trimming pared 3 bases from V and 4 bases from J, leaving 10 bases between. Germline values: CDR1 SGHTA, CDR2 FQGNSA. This CDR3 is 14 amino acids long. CDR3 in amino acids: CASSFQGGNQPQHF. The CDR3 coding sequence is TGTGCCAGCAGCTTTCAGGGAGGAAATCAGCCCCAGCATTTT.

This clonotype was seen a handful of times. CDR3 sequence (DNA): TGTGCCAGTAGTATCGGGCGAGGCAGAGAGGGGCATCAGCCCCAGCATTTT. Amino acids: CASSIGRGREGHQPQHF. The V and J genes are TRBV19 and TRBJ1-5; perhaps TRBD1 as D (5 bases). Germline-derived CDR1 and CDR2 are LNHDA and SQIVND (reference sequence). The V end lost 3 bases, the J end lost 5 bases, and 20 bases lay between the germline ends. The CDR3 totals 17 residues.

This clonotype was counted at least ten times. The chain carries TRBV4-1 and TRBJ1-1; D remains ambiguous. The CDR3 consists of 14 residues. Trimming left V 6 bases short and J 2 bases short, with 13 bases between. In germline, CDR1 is MGHRA, CDR2 YSYEKL. CDR3 amino acids: CASRSLTRNTEAFF. Here the CDR3 DNA reads TGCGCCAGCAGGAGCCTCACACGCAACACTGAAGCTTTCTTT.

This chain uses TRBV6-5 with TRBJ2-2; D is unclear. The CDR3 sequence is 15 residues long. From germline, CDR1 is MNHEY and CDR2 SVGAGI. V was shortened by 0 bases and J by 11 bases, with 16 bases between the two germline ends. The CDR3 protein is CASSYSRSFEIELFF. Written as DNA, the CDR3 is TGTGCCAGCAGTTACTCGAGGAGCTTCGAGATAGAGCTGTTTTTT.

This clonotype was seen at least ten times. J is TRBJ2-1 and V is TRBV5-4; D not resolved. Germline lookup yields CDR1 SGHNT and CDR2 YYREEE (reference sequence). V was pared by 1 base and J by 8 bases, with 4 bases between. This CDR3 contains 11 residues. The CDR3 DNA reads as TGTGCCAGCAGCTTGACGGATGAGCAGTTCTTC. Its protein product is CASSLTDEQFF. Full variable domain (rest looked up from reference TRBV5-4 and TRBJ2-1): ETGVTQSPTHLIKTRGQQVTLRCSSQSGHNTVSWYQQALGQGPQFIFQYYREEENGRGNFPPRFSGLQFPNYSSELNVNALELDDSALYLCASSLTDEQFFGPGTRLTVL.

The CDR3 DNA reads as TGCAGCGTTGAAGGGCTAGCGGGGGAGACCTACGAGCAGTACTTC. Residues: CSVEGLAGETYEQYF. The V and J genes are TRBV29-1 and TRBJ2-7, with 10 positions matching TRBD2. This CDR3 region has 15 residues. Germline CDR1 reads SQVTM; CDR2 reads ANQGSEA. The V and J ends lost 1 base and 2 bases, in that order; junction bases with no gene match: 5.

This clonotype was detected many times. The rearrangement uses TRBV29-1 and TRBJ2-3; either TRBD1 or TRBD2 may supply D (5 bases each). CDR1 is SQVTM, CDR2 ANQGSEA, per germline. This CDR3 contains 10 residues. V dropped 6 bases and J dropped 5 bases, with 6 bases sitting between them. CDR3 sequence (DNA): TGCAGCGTGGGGGAAGATACGCAGTATTTT. Encoded protein: CSVGEDTQYF.

Many counts were recorded for this clonotype. The gene calls are TRBV5-5 and TRBJ1-4; 9 bases map to TRBD1. The CDR3 has 14 amino acids. Germline values: CDR1 SGHKS, CDR2 YYEKEE (reference sequence). V shed 3 bases and J 5 bases; nucleotides not matched to a gene: 2. This CDR3 reads CASSSGTGNEKLFF. CDR3 bases: TGTGCCAGCAGCTCCGGGACAGGGAATGAAAAACTGTTTTTT.

The table lists this clonotype with a few counts. The rearrangement joins TRBV23-1 to TRBJ2-3, with TRBD2 matching over 7 bases. TRBV23-1 is assigned to the ORF class and has an uncertain function. V dropped 4 bases and J dropped 6; count of bases not matched to a gene: 7. The CDR3 is 14 residues long. CDR3 coding DNA: TGCGCCAGCAGTCCTTGCGGGGGATCGGATACGCAGTATTTT. It is translated as CASSPCGGSDTQYF.

The chain couples TRBV12-3 or TRBV12-4 to TRBJ1-3; D gene uncertain. V lost 8 bases and J 4 bases, leaving 9 bases between the germline ends. The CDR3 has 12 amino acids. The DNA for the CDR3 is TGTGCCAGCCGGCAAACGGGAAACACCATATATTTT. Protein: CASRQTGNTIYF.

This clonotype occurred a few times. The genes are TRBV29-1 and TRBJ2-5; D is tentatively TRBD1 or TRBD2 (5 bases each). The germline gives CDR1 SQVTM, CDR2 ANQGSEA. The CDR3 is made up of 13 amino acids. Trimming removed 7 bases at V and 1 base at J, with 13 bases between. This chain's CDR3 is CSAGTAIQETQYF. In DNA, the CDR3 is TGCAGCGCCGGGACGGCGATCCAAGAGACCCAGTACTTC.

V gene TRBV20-1 combines with J gene TRBJ2-7, with 7 bases identical to TRBD1. Germline V lookup: CDR1 DFQATT, CDR2 SNEGSKA (reference sequence). Trimming at V came to 6 bases and at J to 5 bases, leaving 4 bases not matched to a gene. The CDR3 runs to 11 residues. CDR3 sequence: CSATGTDEQYV. The CDR3 coding sequence is TGCAGTGCGACCGGGACAGACGAGCAGTACGTC.

This clonotype turned up a few times. The chain has TRBV5-1 and TRBJ2-3; 8 nucleotides agree with TRBD1. V shed 4 bases and J 5 bases; nucleotides not matched to a gene: 6. Germline V gene data show CDR1 as SGHRS and CDR2 as YFSETQ. This CDR3 is 14 amino acids long. CDR3 region: CASSPGQGLDTQYF. Written as DNA, the CDR3 is TGCGCCAGCAGCCCTGGACAGGGTCTAGATACGCAGTATTTT.